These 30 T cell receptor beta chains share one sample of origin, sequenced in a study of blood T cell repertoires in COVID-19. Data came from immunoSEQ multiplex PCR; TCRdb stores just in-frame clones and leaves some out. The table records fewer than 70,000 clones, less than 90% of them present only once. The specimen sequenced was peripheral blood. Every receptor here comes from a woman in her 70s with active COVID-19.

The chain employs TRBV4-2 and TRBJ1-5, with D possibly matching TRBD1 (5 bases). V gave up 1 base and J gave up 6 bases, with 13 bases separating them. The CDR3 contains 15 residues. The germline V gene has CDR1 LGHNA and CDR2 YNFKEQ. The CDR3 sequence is CASSQGGQGGQPQHF. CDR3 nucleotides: TGTGCCAGCAGCCAAGGGGGCCAGGGTGGTCAGCCCCAGCATTTT.

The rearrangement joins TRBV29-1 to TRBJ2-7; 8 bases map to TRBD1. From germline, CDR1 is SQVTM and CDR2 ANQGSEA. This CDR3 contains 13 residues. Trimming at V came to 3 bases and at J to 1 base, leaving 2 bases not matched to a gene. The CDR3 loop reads CSVEYRGSYEQYF. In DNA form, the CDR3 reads TGCAGCGTTGAGTACAGGGGGTCCTACGAGCAGTACTTC.

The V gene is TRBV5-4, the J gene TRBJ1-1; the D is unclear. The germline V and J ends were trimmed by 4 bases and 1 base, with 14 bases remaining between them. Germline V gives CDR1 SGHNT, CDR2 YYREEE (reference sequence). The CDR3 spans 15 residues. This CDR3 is CASSTETAGNTEAFF. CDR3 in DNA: TGTGCCAGCAGCACCGAAACTGCAGGGAACACTGAAGCTTTCTTT.

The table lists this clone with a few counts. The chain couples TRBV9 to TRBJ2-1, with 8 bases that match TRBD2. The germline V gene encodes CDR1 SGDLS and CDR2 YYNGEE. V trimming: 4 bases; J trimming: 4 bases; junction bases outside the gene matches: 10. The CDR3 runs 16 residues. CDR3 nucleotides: TGTGCCAGCAGCACGTCTAGCGGGCCTCAATACAATGAGCAGTTCTTC. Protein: CASSTSSGPQYNEQFF.

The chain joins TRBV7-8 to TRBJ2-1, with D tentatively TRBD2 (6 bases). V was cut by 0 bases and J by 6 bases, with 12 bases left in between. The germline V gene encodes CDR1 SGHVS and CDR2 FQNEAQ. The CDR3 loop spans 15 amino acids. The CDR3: CASSLAGAGRNEQFF. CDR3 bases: TGTGCCAGCAGCTTAGCGGGAGCGGGCCGCAATGAGCAGTTCTTC.

The CDR3: CASSFGTGDEQYF. DNA of the CDR3: TGTGCCAGCAGCTTTGGGACAGGGGACGAGCAGTACTTC. The J gene is TRBJ2-7, the V gene TRBV7-9; TRBD1 matches 10 bases. V shed 3 bases, J shed 5 bases, and the junction held 1 base outside the gene matches. From germline, CDR1 is SEHNR and CDR2 FQNEAQ (reference sequence). The CDR3 length is 13 residues.

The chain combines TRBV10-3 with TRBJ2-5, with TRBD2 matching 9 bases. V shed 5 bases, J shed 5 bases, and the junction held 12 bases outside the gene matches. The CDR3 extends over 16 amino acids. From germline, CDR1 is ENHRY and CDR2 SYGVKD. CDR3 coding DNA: TGTGCCATCAGTTCCCCCTTAGCGGGAGAGGGGGAGACCCAGTACTTC. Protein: CAISSPLAGEGETQYF.

The CDR3 coding sequence is TGTGCCAGCAGCTTAGTACCTGAAGCCACAGATACGCAGTATTTT. This gives the protein CASSLVPEATDTQYF. This chain connects TRBV7-9 to TRBJ2-3; no definite D call. The CDR3 is 15 residues long. Germline CDR1 reads SEHNR; CDR2 reads FQNEAQ (reference sequence). The germline V and J ends were trimmed by 1 base and 2 bases, with 10 bases remaining between them.

The CDR3 coding sequence is TGTGCCAGCAGCTTAGCCGTCGGGACAGGGGCGGGAGATGAGCAGTTCTTC. Residues: CASSLAVGTGAGDEQFF. The gene calls are TRBV11-1 and TRBJ2-1, with TRBD1 matching 10 bases. The germline gives CDR1 SGHAT, CDR2 FQDESV (reference sequence). CDR3 size: 17 residues. J gave up 8 bases and V 0 bases, and 10 bases lay outside the gene matches.

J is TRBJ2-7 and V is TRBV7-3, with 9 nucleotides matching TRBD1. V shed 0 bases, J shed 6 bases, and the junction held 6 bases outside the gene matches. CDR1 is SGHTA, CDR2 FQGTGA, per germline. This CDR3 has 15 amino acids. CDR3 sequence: CASSLTNADRGEQYF. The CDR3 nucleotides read TGTGCCAGCAGCTTAACTAACGCGGACAGGGGCGAGCAGTACTTC.

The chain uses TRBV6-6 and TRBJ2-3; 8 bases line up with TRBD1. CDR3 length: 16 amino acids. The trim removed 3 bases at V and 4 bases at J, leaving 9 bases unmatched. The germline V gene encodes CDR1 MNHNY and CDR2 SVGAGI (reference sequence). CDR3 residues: CASSYGGQAGSDTQYF. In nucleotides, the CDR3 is TGTGCCAGCAGTTATGGGGGACAGGCGGGGTCAGATACGCAGTATTTT.

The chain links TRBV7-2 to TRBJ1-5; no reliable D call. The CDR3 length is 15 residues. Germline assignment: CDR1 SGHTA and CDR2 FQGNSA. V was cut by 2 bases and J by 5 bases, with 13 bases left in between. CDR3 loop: CASSLRSERDQPQHF. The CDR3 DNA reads TGTGCCAGCAGCTTACGGTCAGAACGGGATCAGCCCCAGCATTTT. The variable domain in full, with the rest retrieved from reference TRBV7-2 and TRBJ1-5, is GAGVSQSPSNKVTEKGKDVELRCDPISGHTALYWYRQSLGQGLEFLIYFQGNSAPDKSGLPSDRFSAERTGGSVSTLTIQRTQQEDSAVYLCASSLRSERDQPQHFGDGTRLSIL.

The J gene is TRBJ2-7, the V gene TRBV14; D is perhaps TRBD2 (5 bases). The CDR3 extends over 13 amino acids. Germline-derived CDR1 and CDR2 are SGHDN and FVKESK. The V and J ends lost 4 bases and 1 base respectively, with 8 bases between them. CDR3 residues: CASSPGVSYEQYF. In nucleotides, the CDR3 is TGTGCCAGCAGCCCCGGGGTGTCCTACGAGCAGTACTTC. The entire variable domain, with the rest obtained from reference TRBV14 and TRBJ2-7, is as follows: EAGVTQFPSHSVIEKGQTVTLRCDPISGHDNLYWYRRVMGKEIKFLLHFVKESKQDESGMPNNRFLAERTGGTYSTLKVQPAELEDSGVYFCASSPGVSYEQYFGPGTRLTVT.

DNA for the CDR3: TGTGCCAGCTCACCACCCCTTAGCGGGTCCGACTATGAGCAGTTCTTC. Protein product: CASSPPLSGSDYEQFF. The V gene is TRBV18, the J gene TRBJ2-1, with 7 bases aligning to TRBD2. V was clipped by 0 bases and J by 8 bases; unmatched bases: 10. Germline CDR1 reads KGHSH; CDR2 reads LQKENI. The CDR3 has 16 residues.

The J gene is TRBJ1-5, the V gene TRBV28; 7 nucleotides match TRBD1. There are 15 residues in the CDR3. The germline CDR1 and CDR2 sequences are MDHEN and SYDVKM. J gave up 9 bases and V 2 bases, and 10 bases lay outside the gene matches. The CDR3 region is CASSLGLRGRLPQHF. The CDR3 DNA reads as TGTGCCAGCAGTTTAGGTTTGAGGGGGCGATTGCCCCAGCATTTT.

DNA of the CDR3: TGTGCCAGCAGCGAGGGGGCCCAGTACTTC. Amino acids: CASSEGAQYF. The chain has TRBV2 and TRBJ2-5; D may be TRBD1 (6 bases). CDR3 size: 10 residues. V was shortened by 6 bases and J by 9 bases, with 8 bases between the two germline ends. CDR1 SNHLY and CDR2 FYNNEI come from the germline V gene. The variable domain in full, completed from reference TRBV2 and TRBJ2-5, reads EPEVTQTPSHQVTQMGQEVILRCVPISNHLYFYWYRQILGQKVEFLVSFYNNEISEKSEIFDDQFSVERPDGSNFTLKIRSTKLEDSAMYFCASSEGAQYFGPGTRLLVL.

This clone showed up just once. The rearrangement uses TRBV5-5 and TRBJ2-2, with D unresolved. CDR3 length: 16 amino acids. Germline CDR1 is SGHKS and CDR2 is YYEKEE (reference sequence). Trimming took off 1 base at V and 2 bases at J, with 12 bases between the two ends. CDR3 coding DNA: TGTGCCAGCAGCTTGAAGATAAGCGACAACACCGGGGAGCTGTTTTTT. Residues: CASSLKISDNTGELFF.

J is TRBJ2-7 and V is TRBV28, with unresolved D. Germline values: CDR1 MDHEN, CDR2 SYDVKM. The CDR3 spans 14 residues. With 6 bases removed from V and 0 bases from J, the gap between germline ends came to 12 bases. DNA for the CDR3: TGTGCCAGCAGCCCGCCCGAGAGCTCCTACGAGCAGTACTTC. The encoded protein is CASSPPESSYEQYF.

This CDR3 is CASNQGADTQYF. The CDR3 coding sequence is TGTGCCAGCAACCAGGGGGCAGATACGCAGTATTTT. The chain has TRBV27 and TRBJ2-3; 7 bases are shared with TRBD1. This CDR3 is built from 12 residues. V dropped 7 bases and J dropped 4; count of bases not matched to a gene: 2. Per the germline V gene, CDR1 is MNHEY and CDR2 is SMNVEV (reference sequence).

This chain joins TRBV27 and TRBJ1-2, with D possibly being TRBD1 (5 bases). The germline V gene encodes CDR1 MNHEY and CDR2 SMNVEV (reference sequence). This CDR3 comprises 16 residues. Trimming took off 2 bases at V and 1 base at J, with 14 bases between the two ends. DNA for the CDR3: TGTGCCAGCAGTTTAATACCGGACACACTTAACTATGGCTACACCTTC. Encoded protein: CASSLIPDTLNYGYTF.

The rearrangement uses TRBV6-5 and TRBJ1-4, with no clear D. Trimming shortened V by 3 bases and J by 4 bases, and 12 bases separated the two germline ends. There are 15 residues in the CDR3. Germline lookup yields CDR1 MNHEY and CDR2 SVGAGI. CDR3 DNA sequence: TGTGCCAGCAGTTATTTCAGTAACAGTAATGAAAAACTGTTTTTT. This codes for CASSYFSNSNEKLFF.

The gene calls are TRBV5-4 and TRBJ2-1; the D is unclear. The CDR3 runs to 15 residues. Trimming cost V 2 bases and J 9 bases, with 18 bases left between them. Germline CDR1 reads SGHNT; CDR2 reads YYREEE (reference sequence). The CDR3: CASSFVVGGHGEQFF. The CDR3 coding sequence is TGTGCCAGCAGCTTTGTCGTTGGTGGGCATGGTGAGCAGTTCTTC.

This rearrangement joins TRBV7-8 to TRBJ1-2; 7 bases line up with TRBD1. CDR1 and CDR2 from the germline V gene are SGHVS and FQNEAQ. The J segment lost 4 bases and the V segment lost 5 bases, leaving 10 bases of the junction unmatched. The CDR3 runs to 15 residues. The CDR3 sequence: CASSLPTSGGYGYTF. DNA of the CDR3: TGTGCCAGCAGCCTTCCAACTTCAGGGGGCTATGGCTACACCTTC. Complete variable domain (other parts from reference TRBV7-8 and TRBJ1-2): GAGVSQSPRYKVAKRGQDVALRCDPISGHVSLFWYQQALGQGPEFLTYFQNEAQLDKSGLPSDRFFAERPEGSVSTLKIQRTQQEDSAVYLCASSLPTSGGYGYTFGSGTRLTVV.

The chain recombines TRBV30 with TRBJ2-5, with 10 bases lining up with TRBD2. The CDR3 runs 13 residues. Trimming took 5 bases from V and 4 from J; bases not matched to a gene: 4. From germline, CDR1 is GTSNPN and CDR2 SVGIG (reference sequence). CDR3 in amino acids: CAWARLAGETQYF. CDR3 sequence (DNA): TGTGCCTGGGCAAGACTAGCGGGAGAGACCCAGTACTTC.

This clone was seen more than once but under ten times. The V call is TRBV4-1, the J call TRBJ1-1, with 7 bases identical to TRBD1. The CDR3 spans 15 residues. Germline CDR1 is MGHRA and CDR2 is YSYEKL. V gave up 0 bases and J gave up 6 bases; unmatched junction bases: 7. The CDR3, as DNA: TGCGCCAGCAGCCAAGAGATAAGGGGGACAGCTGAAGCTTTCTTT. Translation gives CASSQEIRGTAEAFF.

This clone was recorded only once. The CDR3 DNA reads as TGCGCCAGCAGCGTCCGAGATGACAATGAGCAGTTCTTC. Its protein product is CASSVRDDNEQFF. The rearrangement joins TRBV5-1 to TRBJ2-1; no reliable D call. The germline V gene has CDR1 SGHRS and CDR2 YFSETQ. V lost 4 bases to trimming and J lost 5 bases, with 10 bases between them. The CDR3 has 13 amino acids.

The CDR3: CAIDRGKDTEAFF. In DNA form, the CDR3 reads TGTGCCATAGACAGGGGAAAGGACACTGAAGCTTTCTTT. The J gene is TRBJ1-1, the V gene TRBV28, with 8 nucleotides matching TRBD1. CDR3 length equals 13 residues. Unmatched junction bases numbered 7, after V lost 10 bases and J lost 3 bases. CDR1 MDHEN and CDR2 SYDVKM come from the germline V gene.

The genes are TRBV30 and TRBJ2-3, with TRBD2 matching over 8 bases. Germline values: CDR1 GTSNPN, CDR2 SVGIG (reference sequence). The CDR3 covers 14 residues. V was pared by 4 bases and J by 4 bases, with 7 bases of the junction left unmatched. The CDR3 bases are TGTGCCTGGATCAGGGGCGGGAGGCCAGATACGCAGTATTTT. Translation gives CAWIRGGRPDTQYF.

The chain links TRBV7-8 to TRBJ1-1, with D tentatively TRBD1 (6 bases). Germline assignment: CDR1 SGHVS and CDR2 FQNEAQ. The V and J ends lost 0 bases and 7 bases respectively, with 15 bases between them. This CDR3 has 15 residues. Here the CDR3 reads CASSLASGGQGEAFF. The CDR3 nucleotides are TGTGCCAGCAGCTTAGCGTCGGGGGGGCAAGGTGAAGCTTTCTTT.

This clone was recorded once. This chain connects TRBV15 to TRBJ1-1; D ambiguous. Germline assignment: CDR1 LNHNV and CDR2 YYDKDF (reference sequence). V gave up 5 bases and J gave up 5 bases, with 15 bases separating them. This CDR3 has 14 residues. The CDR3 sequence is CATSPRPRGTEAFF. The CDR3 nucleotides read TGTGCCACCAGCCCCAGGCCGCGGGGAACTGAAGCTTTCTTT.